Listed here are 31 T cell receptor beta chains from one sample, sequenced in a study of CD8 T cells in Susac syndrome. With random hexamers, 0.5 to 1 ug RNA was reverse transcribed. MiXCR, run by TCRdb on the immunoSEQ multiplex PCR reads, gives a single entry per CDR3 protein. Here the sample spans 150,000 to 200,000 distinct CDR3 sequences, 90% to 95% being singletons. The sample was CD4+ T cells from PBMCs. The receptors here all came from a human donor in good health.

This chain uses TRBV5-6 with TRBJ2-1; tentative D call: TRBD2 (7 bases). Germline V lookup: CDR1 SGHDT, CDR2 YYEEEE. CDR3 size: 14 residues. V lost 0 bases to trimming and J lost 11 bases, with 15 bases between them. The CDR3 region is CASSLGRTRGQQFF. CDR3 coding DNA: TGTGCCAGCAGCTTGGGGCGGACGCGGGGGCAGCAGTTCTTC.

The chain combines TRBV10-3 with TRBJ2-7; D might be TRBD1 (5 bases). Germline V CDR1 and CDR2: ENHRY, SYGVKD. The CDR3 spans 15 residues. Trimming removed 2 bases from V and 5 bases from J, with 16 bases in between. The CDR3 DNA is TGTGCCATCAGTGAGGTGTCCCAGGGTGTGGACGAGCAGTACTTC. The encoded protein is CAISEVSQGVDEQYF.

The table lists this clonotype with a count of one. The rearrangement joins TRBV7-2 to TRBJ2-2; 7 bases map to TRBD1. The V gene end was trimmed by 4 bases and the J gene end by 8 bases; junction bases not matched to a gene: 4. There are 13 residues in the CDR3. Germline values: CDR1 SGHTA, CDR2 FQGNSA. CDR3 amino acids: CASSSQGLGELFF. CDR3 nucleotides: TGTGCCAGCAGCTCACAGGGGTTGGGGGAGCTGTTTTTT.

The chain recombines TRBV20-1 with TRBJ2-7, with 7 positions matching TRBD2. This CDR3 has 13 residues. The germline gives CDR1 DFQATT, CDR2 SNEGSKA (reference sequence). V gave up 3 bases and J gave up 2 bases; unmatched junction bases: 4. The CDR3, as DNA: TGCAGTGCTAGTCTCCGGGGGGCCTACGAGCAGTACTTC. Its translation: CSASLRGAYEQYF.

The V gene is TRBV11-1, the J gene TRBJ1-1, with D uncertain. The CDR3 covers 12 residues. The V and J ends lost 3 bases and 5 bases respectively, with 7 bases between them. Germline-derived CDR1 and CDR2 are SGHAT and FQDESV (reference sequence). The CDR3 DNA sequence: TGTGCCAGCAGCTTCGGTGGGACTGAAGCTTTCTTT. Protein product: CASSFGGTEAFF.

V gene TRBV20-1 combines with J gene TRBJ1-6; TRBD1 matches 8 bases. The CDR3 has 12 amino acids. Germline V gives CDR1 DFQATT, CDR2 SNEGSKA (reference sequence). The ends lost 8 bases at V and 6 bases at J; junction bases unmatched: 3. The CDR3 here is CSPDRGNSPLHF. CDR3 DNA: TGCAGTCCTGACAGGGGTAATTCACCCCTCCACTTT.

This clonotype has only one observation. This chain links TRBV29-1 with TRBJ2-3; weak D call: TRBD2 (5 bases). This CDR3 spans 14 amino acids. The germline CDR1 and CDR2 sequences are SQVTM and ANQGSEA. V shed 5 bases and J shed 1 base, with 13 bases lying between them. In nucleotides, the CDR3 is TGCAGCGTTCTTGGGAGTGAGGGCACAGATACGCAGTATTTT. Residues: CSVLGSEGTDTQYF.

The chain couples TRBV20-1 to TRBJ2-3; 8 nucleotides line up with TRBD1. The CDR3 spans 17 residues. Germline V gene lookup returns CDR1 DFQATT and CDR2 SNEGSKA (reference sequence). The junction had 13 bases not matched to a gene; V was cut back by 2 bases and J by 3 bases. The CDR3 DNA reads as TGCAGTGCTAGATCACCTCTCGGACAGGGAAATACAGATACGCAGTATTTT. Amino acid sequence: CSARSPLGQGNTDTQYF.

The V and J genes are TRBV6-5 and TRBJ1-6; D unclear. The CDR3 runs 13 residues. Germline V lookup: CDR1 MNHEY, CDR2 SVGAGI. Trimming removed 6 bases from V and 8 bases from J, with 11 bases in between. DNA for the CDR3: TGTGCCAGCAGCCGTCTTGCGGATTCACCCCTCCACTTT. Its translation: CASSRLADSPLHF.

The V and J genes are TRBV20-1 and TRBJ2-3; 7 nucleotides align to TRBD1. This CDR3 is built from 14 residues. The germline gives CDR1 DFQATT, CDR2 SNEGSKA (reference sequence). Trimming at V came to 4 bases and at J to 0 bases, leaving 4 bases not matched to a gene. The chain's CDR3 is CSATGQQSTDTQYF. The CDR3 bases are TGCAGTGCTACGGGACAGCAGAGCACAGATACGCAGTATTTT.

This clonotype appeared a few times. This rearrangement joins TRBV3-1 to TRBJ2-2; D is unresolved. Germline CDR1 LGHDT, CDR2 YNNKEL (reference sequence). The germline V and J ends were trimmed by 4 bases and 6 bases, with 9 bases remaining between them. The CDR3 spans 13 residues. CDR3 in amino acids: CASSPLRPGELFF. CDR3 nucleotide sequence: TGTGCCAGCAGCCCTCTAAGACCCGGGGAGCTGTTTTTT.

V usage is TRBV4-1 and J usage is TRBJ1-2; TRBD1 agrees at 8 bases. The CDR3 consists of 14 residues. Germline lookup yields CDR1 MGHRA and CDR2 YSYEKL. J gave up 3 bases and V 3 bases, and 3 bases lay outside the gene matches. The CDR3 DNA reads TGCGCCAGCAGCCACCCAGGGGGCGACTATGGCTACACCTTC. Translating it yields CASSHPGGDYGYTF.

V usage is TRBV7-6 and J usage is TRBJ1-3; a possible D gene is TRBD1 (6 bases). V was clipped by 6 bases and J by 6 bases, with 12 bases between them. CDR1 and CDR2 from the germline V gene are SGHVS and FNYEAQ. The CDR3 contains 13 residues. CDR3 amino acids: CASSPGGQNTIYF. The DNA for the CDR3 is TGTGCCAGCAGTCCGGGGGGGCAAAACACCATATATTTT.

V and J are TRBV2 and TRBJ1-2, with 9 bases that match TRBD1. The trim removed 6 bases at V and 8 bases at J, leaving 7 bases unmatched. The germline gives CDR1 SNHLY, CDR2 FYNNEI. This CDR3 is 13 amino acids long. Here the CDR3 reads CASSAGTGYGYTF. In DNA form, the CDR3 reads TGTGCCAGCAGCGCCGGGACAGGGTACGGCTACACCTTC.

The chain employs TRBV18 and TRBJ2-2; D gene unclear. The V gene lost 5 bases and the J gene lost 4 bases, with 8 bases spanning the gap. CDR1 is KGHSH, CDR2 LQKENI, per germline. The CDR3 extends over 13 amino acids. The CDR3 DNA is TGTGCCAGCTCATCCTCCCTCACCGGGGAGCTGTTTTTT. Translated: CASSSSLTGELFF.

The chain has TRBV5-8 and TRBJ2-3; D call uncertain. The germline V gene has CDR1 SGHTS and CDR2 YDEGEE. V lost 0 bases and J 6 bases, leaving 8 bases between the germline ends. This CDR3 contains 13 residues. CDR3 nucleotides: TGTGCCAGCAGCTTGGTCTCGTCGGATACGCAGTATTTT. Its translation: CASSLVSSDTQYF.

The chain joins TRBV12-3 or TRBV12-4 to TRBJ1-6; the D is unclear. CDR3 length: 14 amino acids. With 4 bases removed from V and 10 bases from J, the gap between germline ends came to 14 bases. This CDR3 reads CASSSSPAGSPLHF. The CDR3, as DNA: TGTGCCAGCAGTTCCAGTCCAGCGGGGTCACCCCTCCACTTT.

The rearrangement links TRBV27 to TRBJ2-7; D is uncertain. The CDR3 is 15 residues long. The germline CDR1 and CDR2 sequences are MNHEY and SMNVEV (reference sequence). Trimming stripped 2 bases from V and 2 bases from J, with 13 bases between. The chain's CDR3 is CASSLRPKTTYEQYF. In DNA form, the CDR3 reads TGTGCCAGCAGTTTAAGGCCGAAAACAACCTACGAGCAGTACTTC.

A single count supports this clonotype. The gene calls are TRBV4-1 and TRBJ1-2; 8 nucleotides match TRBD1. The V and J ends lost 6 bases and 8 bases, in that order; junction bases with no gene match: 14. The CDR3 length is 15 residues. The germline V gene has CDR1 MGHRA and CDR2 YSYEKL. CDR3 sequence (DNA): TGCGCCAGCAGAGTGGCCGGGACAGGAGAGGTCGGCTACACCTTC. It specifies CASRVAGTGEVGYTF.

The chain couples TRBV20-1 to TRBJ2-3; D is unclear. The CDR3 has 12 residues. Germline CDR1 reads DFQATT; CDR2 reads SNEGSKA (reference sequence). The V end was cut by 5 bases, the J end by 2 bases, with 8 bases between. This CDR3 reads CSAPVLTDTQYF. The CDR3 DNA reads TGCAGTGCTCCCGTGCTCACAGATACGCAGTATTTT.

This chain joins TRBV12-3 or TRBV12-4 and TRBJ1-6, with unresolved D. The CDR3 sequence is 12 residues long. V dropped 7 bases and J dropped 6 bases, with 7 bases sitting between them. The CDR3, as DNA: TGTGCCAGCAAAGGGCTTAATTCACCCCTCCACTTT. It codes for CASKGLNSPLHF.

This clonotype came up a few times. The rearrangement uses TRBV18 and TRBJ1-5, with D possibly TRBD1 on 5 matching bases. V lost 6 bases and J lost 5, with 11 bases in between. The length of the CDR3 is 13 residues. Germline CDR1 reads KGHSH; CDR2 reads LQKENI. CDR3 sequence (DNA): TGTGCCAGCTCTCCTGGCAGGGATCAGCCCCAGCATTTT. Protein sequence: CASSPGRDQPQHF.

The rearrangement links TRBV7-2 to TRBJ2-4; 9 bases align to TRBD1. The CDR3 loop spans 14 amino acids. V gave up 5 bases and J gave up 5 bases; unmatched junction bases: 4. Germline CDR1 is SGHTA and CDR2 is FQGNSA. The CDR3 loop reads CASSRTGVQNIQYF. CDR3 coding DNA: TGTGCCAGCAGCCGGACAGGGGTGCAAAACATTCAGTACTTC.

V gene TRBV7-2 combines with J gene TRBJ1-1; 9 bases map to TRBD1. The V segment lost 4 bases and the J segment 5 bases; nucleotides outside the gene matches: 2. Per the germline V gene, CDR1 is SGHTA and CDR2 is FQGNSA. This CDR3 has 13 amino acids. The CDR3 is CASSWTGETEAFF. CDR3 bases: TGTGCCAGCAGCTGGACAGGGGAGACTGAAGCTTTCTTT.

The chain links TRBV7-2 to TRBJ2-1, with 7 bases matching TRBD1. J was trimmed by 9 bases and V by 6 bases; bases with no gene match: 11. The CDR3 loop spans 14 amino acids. Germline CDR1 is SGHTA and CDR2 is FQGNSA. The CDR3 nucleotides read TGTGCCAGCAGACCAACAGGGGAGTTTGTTGAGCAGTTCTTC. Its protein is CASRPTGEFVEQFF. Using reference TRBV7-2 and TRBJ2-1 for the parts outside the CDR3, the full variable domain is GAGVSQSPSNKVTEKGKDVELRCDPISGHTALYWYRQSLGQGLEFLIYFQGNSAPDKSGLPSDRFSAERTGGSVSTLTIQRTQQEDSAVYLCASRPTGEFVEQFFGPGTRLTVL.

The rearrangement links TRBV18 to TRBJ2-7; D ambiguous. Per the germline V gene, CDR1 is KGHSH and CDR2 is LQKENI. The CDR3 runs 14 residues. Deletions cut 0 bases from V and 4 bases from J, with 10 bases between. CDR3 nucleotide sequence: TGTGCCAGCTCACCACCGTGGCAGATTTACGAGCAGTACTTC. Its protein is CASSPPWQIYEQYF.

V is TRBV30 and J is TRBJ1-1; the D is unclear. CDR3 length equals 12 residues. V gave up 2 bases and J gave up 6 bases, with 10 bases separating them. Germline V gene lookup returns CDR1 GTSNPN and CDR2 SVGIG (reference sequence). CDR3 coding DNA: TGTGCCTGGAGTCGACAAGCGGCTGAAGCTTTCTTT. This gives the protein CAWSRQAAEAFF.

The CDR3 here is CASSEVGDRGDEQYF. Written as DNA, the CDR3 is TGTGCCAGCAGTGAAGTGGGGGACAGGGGCGACGAGCAGTACTTC. This chain connects TRBV6-1 to TRBJ2-7, with TRBD1 matching over 10 bases. V shed 1 base, J shed 5 bases, and the junction held 5 bases outside the gene matches. The CDR3 spans 15 residues. Germline CDR1 MNHNS, CDR2 SASEGT.

CDR3 protein: CASSQDEGRNQPQHF. CDR3 nucleotide sequence: TGCGCCAGCAGCCAAGATGAAGGTAGGAATCAGCCCCAGCATTTT. This chain links TRBV4-1 with TRBJ1-5; D uncertain. The germline V and J ends were trimmed by 0 bases and 4 bases, with 10 bases remaining between them. Per the germline V gene, CDR1 is MGHRA and CDR2 is YSYEKL. This CDR3 is built from 15 residues.

The V call is TRBV7-2, the J call TRBJ2-7, with 7 bases that match TRBD2. Germline V gene lookup returns CDR1 SGHTA and CDR2 FQGNSA. Trimming cost V 1 base and J 11 bases; bases outside gene matches: 14. CDR3 length equals 15 residues. In DNA form, the CDR3 reads TGTGCCAGCAGCTTAGGCCCACCGGGACTAAACAAGAAGTACTTC. Protein: CASSLGPPGLNKKYF.

The chain joins TRBV4-1 to TRBJ1-2, with D possibly being TRBD1 (6 bases). Germline assignment: CDR1 MGHRA and CDR2 YSYEKL. The CDR3 has 16 amino acids. Trimming left V 0 bases short and J 2 bases short, with 13 bases between. This chain's CDR3 is CASSQEMIGQNYGYTF. CDR3 DNA: TGCGCCAGCAGCCAAGAGATGATAGGACAGAACTATGGCTACACCTTC.